Following are 5 T cell receptor beta chains from one sample sequenced in a study of patients and donors after allogeneic stem cell transplantation. From the RT-PCR reads, TCRdb called clonotypes with MiXCR, one entry per CDR3 protein. The repertoire includes some 230,000 distinct CDR3 sequences, roughly an eighth of them detected once, and around 10% sits in the top ten. Input material: blood, either unsorted or a sorted T cell fraction (not recorded which). All receptors come from a human donor who was either an allogeneic HSCT recipient or a stem cell or donor lymphocyte infusion donor (not recorded which). It is not recorded whose cells these are; they may come from a transplant donor.

In this sample, this clonotype turned up many times. The rearrangement joins TRBV4-2 to TRBJ2-1; 12 bases map to TRBD2. The germline V gene has CDR1 LGHNA and CDR2 YNFKEQ. V lost 0 bases and J lost 8; bases outside the gene matches: 5. The CDR3 covers 16 residues. The CDR3 here is CASSQDTSGGRYEQFF. CDR3 coding DNA: TGTGCCAGCAGCCAAGATACTAGCGGGGGGAGGTATGAGCAGTTCTTC.

This clonotype was observed at least ten times. The chain joins TRBV24-1 to TRBJ2-1; 14 bases line up with TRBD2. From germline, CDR1 is KGHDR and CDR2 SFDVKD. V trimming: 4 bases; J trimming: 7 bases; junction bases outside the gene matches: 5. The CDR3 sequence is 16 residues long. The DNA of the CDR3 is TGTGCCACCAGTGACCCCGGGACTAGCGGGAGTAATGAGCAGTTCTTC. Its translation is CATSDPGTSGSNEQFF.

This clonotype came up a few times. The gene calls are TRBV25-1 and TRBJ2-5, with TRBD1 matching 11 bases. From germline, CDR1 is MGHDK and CDR2 SYGVNS. V gave up 6 bases and J gave up 2 bases; unmatched junction bases: 5. The CDR3 is 15 residues long. As DNA, the CDR3 is TGTGCCAGCAGCTCGGGACAGGGGGGTCAAGAGACCCAGTACTTC. Translating it yields CASSSGQGGQETQYF. Supplemented by reference TRBV25-1 and TRBJ2-5, the full variable domain reads EADIYQTPRYLVIGTGKKITLECSQTMGHDKMYWYQQDPGMELHLIHYSYGVNSTEKGDLSSESTVSRIRTEHFPLTLESARPSHTSQYLCASSSGQGGQETQYFGPGTRLLVL.

This clonotype was seen only a few times. This rearrangement joins TRBV13 to TRBJ2-1; TRBD2 agrees at 7 bases. V lost 6 bases to trimming and J lost 8 bases; unmatched junction nucleotides: 7. The germline gives CDR1 PRHDT, CDR2 FYEKMQ (reference sequence). The CDR3 loop spans 13 amino acids. The CDR3 protein is CASRGGTIDEQFF. The CDR3 DNA follows: TGTGCCAGCAGGGGGGGGACGATCGATGAGCAGTTCTTC.

This clonotype was seen repeatedly, ten times or more. The rearrangement uses TRBV5-1 and TRBJ2-6; D call uncertain. The CDR3 is made up of 15 amino acids. The V and J ends lost 1 base and 4 bases respectively, with 9 bases between them. Germline lookup yields CDR1 SGHRS and CDR2 YFSETQ. Here the CDR3 DNA reads TGCGCCAGCAGCTTGATTGCTTCCGGGGCCAACGTCCTGACTTTC. Its protein product is CASSLIASGANVLTF.